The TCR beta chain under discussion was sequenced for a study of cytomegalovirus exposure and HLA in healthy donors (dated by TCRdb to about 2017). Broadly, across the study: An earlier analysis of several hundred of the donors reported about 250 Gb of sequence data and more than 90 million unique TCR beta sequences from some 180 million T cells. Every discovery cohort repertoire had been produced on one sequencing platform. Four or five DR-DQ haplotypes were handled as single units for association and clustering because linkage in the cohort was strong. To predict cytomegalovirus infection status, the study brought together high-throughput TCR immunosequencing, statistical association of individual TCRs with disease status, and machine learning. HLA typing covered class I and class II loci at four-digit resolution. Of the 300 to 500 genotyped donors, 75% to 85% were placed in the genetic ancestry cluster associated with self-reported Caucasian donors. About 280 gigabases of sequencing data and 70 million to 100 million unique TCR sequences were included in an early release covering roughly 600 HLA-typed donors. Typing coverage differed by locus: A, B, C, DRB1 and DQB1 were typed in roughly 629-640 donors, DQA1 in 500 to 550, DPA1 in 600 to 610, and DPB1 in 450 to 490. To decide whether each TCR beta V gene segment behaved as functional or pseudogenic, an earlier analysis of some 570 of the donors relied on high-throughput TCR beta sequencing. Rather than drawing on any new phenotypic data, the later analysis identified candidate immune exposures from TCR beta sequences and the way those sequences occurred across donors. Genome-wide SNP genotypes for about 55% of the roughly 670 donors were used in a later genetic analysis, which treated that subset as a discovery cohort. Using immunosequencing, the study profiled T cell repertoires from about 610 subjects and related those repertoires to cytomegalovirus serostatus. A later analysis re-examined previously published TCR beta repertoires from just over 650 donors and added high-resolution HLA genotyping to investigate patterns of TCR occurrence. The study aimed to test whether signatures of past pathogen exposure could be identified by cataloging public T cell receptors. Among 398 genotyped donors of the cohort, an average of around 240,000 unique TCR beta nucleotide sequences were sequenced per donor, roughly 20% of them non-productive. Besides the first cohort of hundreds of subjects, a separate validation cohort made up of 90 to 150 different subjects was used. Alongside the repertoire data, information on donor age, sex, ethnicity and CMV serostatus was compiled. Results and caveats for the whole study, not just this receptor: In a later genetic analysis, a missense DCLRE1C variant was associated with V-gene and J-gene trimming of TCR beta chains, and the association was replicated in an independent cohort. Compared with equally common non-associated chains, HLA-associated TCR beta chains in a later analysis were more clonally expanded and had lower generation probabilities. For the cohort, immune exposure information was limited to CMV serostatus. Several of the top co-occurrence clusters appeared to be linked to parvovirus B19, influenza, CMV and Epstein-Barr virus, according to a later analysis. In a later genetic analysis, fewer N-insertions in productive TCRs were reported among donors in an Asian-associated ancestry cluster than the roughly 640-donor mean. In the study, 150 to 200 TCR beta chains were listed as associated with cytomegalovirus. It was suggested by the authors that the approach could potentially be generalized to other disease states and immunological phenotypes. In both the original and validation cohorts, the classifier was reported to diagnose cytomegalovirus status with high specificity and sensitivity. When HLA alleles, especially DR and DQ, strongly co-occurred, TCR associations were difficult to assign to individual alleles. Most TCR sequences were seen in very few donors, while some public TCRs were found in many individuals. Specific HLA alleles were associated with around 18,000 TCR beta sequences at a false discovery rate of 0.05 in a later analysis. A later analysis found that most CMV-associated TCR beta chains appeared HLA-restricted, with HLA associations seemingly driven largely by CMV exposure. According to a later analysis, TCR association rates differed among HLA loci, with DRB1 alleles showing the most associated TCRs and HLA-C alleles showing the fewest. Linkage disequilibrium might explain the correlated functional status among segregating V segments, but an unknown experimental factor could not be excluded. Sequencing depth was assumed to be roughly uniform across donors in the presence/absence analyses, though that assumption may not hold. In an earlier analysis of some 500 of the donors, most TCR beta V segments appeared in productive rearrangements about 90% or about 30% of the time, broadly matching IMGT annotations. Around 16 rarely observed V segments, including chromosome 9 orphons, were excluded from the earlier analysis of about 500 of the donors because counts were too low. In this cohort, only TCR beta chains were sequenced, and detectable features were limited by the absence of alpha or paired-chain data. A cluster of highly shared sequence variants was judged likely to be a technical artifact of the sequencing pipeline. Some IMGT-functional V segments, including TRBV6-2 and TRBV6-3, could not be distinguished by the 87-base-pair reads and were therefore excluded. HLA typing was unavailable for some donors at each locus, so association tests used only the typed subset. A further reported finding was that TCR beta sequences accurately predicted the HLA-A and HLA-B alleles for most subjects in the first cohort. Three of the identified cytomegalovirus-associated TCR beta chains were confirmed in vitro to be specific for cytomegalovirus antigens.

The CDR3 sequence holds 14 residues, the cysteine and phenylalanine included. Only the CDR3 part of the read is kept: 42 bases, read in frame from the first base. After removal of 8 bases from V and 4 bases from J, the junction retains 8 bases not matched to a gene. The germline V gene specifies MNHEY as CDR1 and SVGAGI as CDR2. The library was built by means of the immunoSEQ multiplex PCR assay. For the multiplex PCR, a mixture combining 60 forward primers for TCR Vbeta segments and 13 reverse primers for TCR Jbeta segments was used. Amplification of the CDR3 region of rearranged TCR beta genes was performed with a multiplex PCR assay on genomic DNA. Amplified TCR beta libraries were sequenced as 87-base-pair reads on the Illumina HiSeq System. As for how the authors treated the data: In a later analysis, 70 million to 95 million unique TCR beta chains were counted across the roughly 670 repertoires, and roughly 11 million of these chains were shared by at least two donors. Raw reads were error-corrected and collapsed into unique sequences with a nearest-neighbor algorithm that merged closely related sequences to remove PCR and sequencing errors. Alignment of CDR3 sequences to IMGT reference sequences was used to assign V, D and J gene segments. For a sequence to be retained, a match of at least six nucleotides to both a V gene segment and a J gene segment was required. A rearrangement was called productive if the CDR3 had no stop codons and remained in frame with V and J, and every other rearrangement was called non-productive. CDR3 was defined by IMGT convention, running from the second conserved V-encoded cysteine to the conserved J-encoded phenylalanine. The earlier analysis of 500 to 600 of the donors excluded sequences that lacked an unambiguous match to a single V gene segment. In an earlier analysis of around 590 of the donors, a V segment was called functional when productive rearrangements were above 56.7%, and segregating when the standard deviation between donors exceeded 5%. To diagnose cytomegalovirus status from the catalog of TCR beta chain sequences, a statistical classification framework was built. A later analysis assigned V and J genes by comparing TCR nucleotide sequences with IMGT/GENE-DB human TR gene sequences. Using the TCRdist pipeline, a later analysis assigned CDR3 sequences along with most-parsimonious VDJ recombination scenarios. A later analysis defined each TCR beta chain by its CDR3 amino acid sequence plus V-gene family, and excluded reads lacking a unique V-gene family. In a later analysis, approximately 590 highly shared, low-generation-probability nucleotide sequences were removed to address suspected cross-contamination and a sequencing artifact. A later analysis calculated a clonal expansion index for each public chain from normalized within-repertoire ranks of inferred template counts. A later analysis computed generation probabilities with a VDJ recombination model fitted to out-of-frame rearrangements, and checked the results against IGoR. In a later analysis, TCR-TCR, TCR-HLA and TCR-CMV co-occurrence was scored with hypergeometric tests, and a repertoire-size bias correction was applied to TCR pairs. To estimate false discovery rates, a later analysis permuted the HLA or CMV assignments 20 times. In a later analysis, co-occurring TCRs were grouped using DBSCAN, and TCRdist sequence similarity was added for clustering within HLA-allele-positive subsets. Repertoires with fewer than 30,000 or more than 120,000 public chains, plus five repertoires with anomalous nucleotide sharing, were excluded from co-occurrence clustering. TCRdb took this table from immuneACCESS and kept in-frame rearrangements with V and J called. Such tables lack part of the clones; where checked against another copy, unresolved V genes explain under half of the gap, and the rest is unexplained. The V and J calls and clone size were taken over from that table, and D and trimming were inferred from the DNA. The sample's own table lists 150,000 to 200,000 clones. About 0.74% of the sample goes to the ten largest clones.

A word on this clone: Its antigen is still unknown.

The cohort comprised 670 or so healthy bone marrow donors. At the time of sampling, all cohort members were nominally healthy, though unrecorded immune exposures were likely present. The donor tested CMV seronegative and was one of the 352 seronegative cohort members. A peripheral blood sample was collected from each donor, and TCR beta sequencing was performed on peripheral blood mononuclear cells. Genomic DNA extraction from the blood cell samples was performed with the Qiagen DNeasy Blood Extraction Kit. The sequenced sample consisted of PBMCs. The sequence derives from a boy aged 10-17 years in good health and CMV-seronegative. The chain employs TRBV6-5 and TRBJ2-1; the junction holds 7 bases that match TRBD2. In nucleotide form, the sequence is TGTGCCAGCGGAGTTGGGGGGGGGTACAATGAGCAGTTCTTC. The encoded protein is CASGVGGGYNEQFF.